The next 24 T cell receptor beta chains were all read from a single sample in a study of shared clonotypes between healthy human individuals. Data came from immunoSEQ multiplex PCR; TCRdb stores just in-frame clones and leaves some out. The sample lists around 1.6 million clones, 95% to 99% occurring once. The sequenced sample consisted of naive CD4+ T cells sorted from blood. Described subset: CD45RA+ positively selected. The origin of the receptors is a man aged 25 to 40 in good health.

The V call is TRBV7-9, the J call TRBJ2-7; 7 bases align to TRBD2. Per the germline V gene, CDR1 is SEHNR and CDR2 is FQNEAQ (reference sequence). The J segment lost 9 bases and the V segment lost 5 bases, leaving 10 bases of the junction unmatched. This CDR3 spans 13 amino acids. This CDR3 is CASSPGGIVGQYF. CDR3 sequence (DNA): TGTGCCAGCAGCCCCGGGGGGATTGTTGGGCAGTACTTC.

The chain joins TRBV7-2 to TRBJ2-3; TRBD2 matches at 8 bases. The trim removed 3 bases at V and 3 bases at J, leaving 14 bases unmatched. Germline V gene lookup returns CDR1 SGHTA and CDR2 FQGNSA. The CDR3 spans 18 residues. CDR3 protein: CASSFGGREVGFTDTQYF. The CDR3 DNA sequence: TGTGCCAGCAGCTTCGGGGGGCGGGAGGTTGGGTTTACAGATACGCAGTATTTT.

A word on this clone: This CDR3 is also generated by other DNA sequences in the sample. The chain links TRBV18 to TRBJ2-3, with D uncertain. CDR1 KGHSH and CDR2 LQKENI come from the germline V gene. CDR3 length: 14 residues. V was pared by 3 bases and J by 1 base, with 8 bases between. The CDR3 coding sequence is TGTGCCAGCTCACCCCTGGCAGGCACAGATACGCAGTATTTT. Translated: CASSPLAGTDTQYF.

J is TRBJ2-3 and V is TRBV5-1, with no clear D. Looked up from germline, CDR1 is SGHRS and CDR2 is YFSETQ. CDR3 length: 14 amino acids. With 2 bases removed from V and 6 bases from J, the gap between germline ends came to 13 bases. The CDR3 DNA reads as TGCGCCAGCAGCTTAGTGGGGAATTCGGATACGCAGTATTTT. Amino acid sequence: CASSLVGNSDTQYF.

V gene TRBV14 combines with J gene TRBJ2-1; 9 bases fit TRBD1. The ends lost 0 bases at V and 7 bases at J; junction bases unmatched: 7. This CDR3 region has 16 residues. Germline V gene data show CDR1 as SGHDN and CDR2 as FVKESK. CDR3 in amino acids: CASSQEGGQGGNEQFF. The CDR3 DNA reads TGTGCCAGCAGCCAAGAGGGGGGACAGGGCGGGAATGAGCAGTTCTTC.

This clone came up a few times. The V call is TRBV7-2, the J call TRBJ2-7; TRBD1 matches at 9 bases. V shed 8 bases and J 5 bases; nucleotides not matched to a gene: 16. There are 16 residues in the CDR3. Germline loops: CDR1 SGHTA, CDR2 FQGNSA. DNA of the CDR3: TGTGCCAGCTGGCCGGGACAGGGATTGCCCCTGGACGAGCAGTACTTC. The encoded protein is CASWPGQGLPLDEQYF. Based on the CDR3 plus reference TRBV7-2 and TRBJ2-7, the full variable domain is GAGVSQSPSNKVTEKGKDVELRCDPISGHTALYWYRQSLGQGLEFLIYFQGNSAPDKSGLPSDRFSAERTGGSVSTLTIQRTQQEDSAVYLCASWPGQGLPLDEQYFGPGTRLTVT.

The chain uses TRBV9 and TRBJ2-1; TRBD2 matches at 7 bases. Germline V gene lookup returns CDR1 SGDLS and CDR2 YYNGEE. After removal of 7 bases from V and 1 base from J, the junction contained 8 bases not matched to a gene. The CDR3 runs 15 residues. DNA for the CDR3: TGTGCCAGCGGGGTCGCGGGAGTGTCCTACAATGAGCAGTTCTTC. Translation: CASGVAGVSYNEQFF. Drawing the rest from reference TRBV9 and TRBJ2-1, the complete variable domain is DSGVTQTPKHLITATGQRVTLRCSPRSGDLSVYWYQQSLDQGLQFLIQYYNGEERAKGNILERFSAQQFPDLHSELNLSSLELGDSALYFCASGVAGVSYNEQFFGPGTRLTVL.

V and J are TRBV2 and TRBJ2-3, with 7 bases matching TRBD2. From germline, CDR1 is SNHLY and CDR2 FYNNEI. The V gene end was trimmed by 3 bases and the J gene end by 1 base; junction bases not matched to a gene: 4. The CDR3 spans 15 residues. The CDR3 here is CASSDRGGGTDTQYF. The CDR3 DNA follows: TGTGCCAGCAGTGATAGGGGAGGGGGCACAGATACGCAGTATTTT.

This chain links TRBV20-1 with TRBJ1-4; D ambiguous. The CDR3 sequence is 11 residues long. Per germline, CDR1 DFQATT and CDR2 SNEGSKA (reference sequence). V was cut by 0 bases and J by 17 bases, with 13 bases left in between. CDR3 region: CSARDSPVDFF. CDR3 coding DNA: TGCAGTGCTAGAGATAGTCCGGTAGATTTTTTT.

The chain uses TRBV5-1 and TRBJ2-3; D may be TRBD1 or TRBD2 (5 bases each). Trimming cost V 4 bases and J 6 bases, with 15 bases left between them. This CDR3 spans 14 amino acids. Germline assignment: CDR1 SGHRS and CDR2 YFSETQ. The CDR3 nucleotides are TGCGCCAGCAGCACGGGGACGGCTGCTGATACGCAGTATTTT. Translating it yields CASSTGTAADTQYF.

The J gene is TRBJ1-4, the V gene TRBV30; 7 bases match TRBD1. Germline V CDR1 and CDR2: GTSNPN, SVGIG (reference sequence). This CDR3 comprises 13 residues. Trimming removed 8 bases from V and 6 bases from J; junction bases left unmatched: 9. CDR3: CALGAGGYEKLFF. The CDR3 region has the DNA TGTGCCCTCGGGGCAGGGGGATATGAAAAACTGTTTTTT.

This clone was counted once. The chain recombines TRBV7-2 with TRBJ1-5; no reliable D call. Germline V lookup: CDR1 SGHTA, CDR2 FQGNSA. Trimming removed 5 bases from V and 1 base from J, with 12 bases in between. The CDR3 contains 15 residues. The DNA of the CDR3 is TGTGCCAGCAGCCCCCGTCTGGGGAGCAATCAGCCCCAGCATTTT. It translates to CASSPRLGSNQPQHF.

DNA for the CDR3: TGTGCCAGCAGCTTAGGGACAGGGAGTCGATATCAGCCCCAGCATTTT. Translated: CASSLGTGSRYQPQHF. The chain recombines TRBV7-9 with TRBJ1-5; 8 bases agree with TRBD1. J gave up 5 bases and V 1 base, and 7 bases lay outside the gene matches. The CDR3 loop spans 16 amino acids. Germline V CDR1 and CDR2: SEHNR, FQNEAQ (reference sequence). Drawing the rest from reference TRBV7-9 and TRBJ1-5, the complete variable domain is DTGVSQNPRHKITKRGQNVTFRCDPISEHNRLYWYRQTLGQGPEFLTYFQNEAQLEKSRLLSDRFSAERPKGSFSTLEIQRTEQGDSAMYLCASSLGTGSRYQPQHFGDGTRLSIL.

The CDR3 DNA sequence: TGTGCCAGCAGCCGCTCCGGGACCGCGCTCTACGAGCAGTACTTC. Protein: CASSRSGTALYEQYF. The chain employs TRBV6-5 and TRBJ2-7; D is possibly TRBD1 or TRBD2 (5 bases each). V lost 6 bases, J lost 3 bases, and 18 bases lay in between. CDR3 length: 15 amino acids. Germline V gene sequence: CDR1 MNHEY, CDR2 SVGAGI.

The chain carries TRBV11-2 and TRBJ2-7, with 9 bases fitting TRBD2. J lost 0 bases, V lost 6 bases, and 6 bases had no gene match. The CDR3 consists of 15 residues. Germline V gene data show CDR1 as SGHAT and CDR2 as FQNNGV. The CDR3 spells CASRSPGLASYEQYF. The CDR3 coding sequence is TGTGCCAGCAGGTCCCCGGGACTAGCCTCCTACGAGCAGTACTTC.

With respect to this clone: At the DNA level, this CDR3 is encoded by other sequences in the same sample as well. This chain joins TRBV28 and TRBJ1-2; 7 positions agree with TRBD1. The CDR3 extends over 14 amino acids. The germline V gene encodes CDR1 MDHEN and CDR2 SYDVKM. The V gene end was trimmed by 7 bases and the J gene end by 3 bases; junction bases not matched to a gene: 8. In DNA, the CDR3 is TGTGCCAGCACAAGCCCCGGGACAGACTATGGCTACACCTTC. It yields the protein CASTSPGTDYGYTF.

V is TRBV9 and J is TRBJ2-3; D possibly corresponds to TRBD2 (5 bases). The V and J ends lost 4 bases and 3 bases respectively, with 12 bases between them. Germline CDR1 and CDR2: SGDLS and YYNGEE. This CDR3 is 14 amino acids long. CDR3 nucleotides: TGTGCCAGCAGCCGAGGGCCCGAGACAGATACGCAGTATTTT. The encoded protein is CASSRGPETDTQYF.

The chain carries TRBV19 and TRBJ2-7; 8 bases map to TRBD1. This CDR3 is built from 14 residues. Germline lookup yields CDR1 LNHDA and CDR2 SQIVND (reference sequence). Losses at the gene ends were 3 bases for V and 0 bases for J; bases not matched to a gene: 1. The CDR3 sequence is CASSMGTGSYEQYF. CDR3 coding DNA: TGTGCCAGTAGTATGGGGACAGGCTCCTACGAGCAGTACTTC.

This clone has just one count. This rearrangement joins TRBV4-3 to TRBJ1-4, with 7 bases matching TRBD1. V lost 1 base, J lost 4 bases, and 12 bases stayed unmatched. The V gene's germline CDR1 is LGHNA and CDR2 YSLEER. The CDR3 sequence is 18 residues long. CDR3 in DNA: TGCGCCAGCAGCCAAGGTACATTCAGGACAGGCAGTAATGAAAAACTGTTTTTT. Residues: CASSQGTFRTGSNEKLFF.

J is TRBJ1-1 and V is TRBV6-1; D remains unclear. The CDR3 is 13 residues long. The V end was cut by 1 base, the J end by 11 bases, with 14 bases between. Per the germline V gene, CDR1 is MNHNS and CDR2 is SASEGT. Written as DNA, the CDR3 is TGTGCCAGCAGTGAAGTGAAACCTGGGTCGGCTTTCTTT. Translation gives CASSEVKPGSAFF.

The chain is built from TRBV28 and TRBJ2-1; 7 positions agree with TRBD2. CDR1 is MDHEN, CDR2 SYDVKM, per germline. V dropped 5 bases and J dropped 6; count of bases not matched to a gene: 10. This CDR3 region has 15 residues. In DNA, the CDR3 is TGTGCCAGCAGTCTCACCCAGGCGGGAGTCAATGAGCAGTTCTTC. This sequence encodes CASSLTQAGVNEQFF.

This sequence joins TRBV18 and TRBJ2-7; D gene unclear. Germline CDR1 reads KGHSH; CDR2 reads LQKENI. The CDR3 loop spans 14 amino acids. V lost 0 bases to trimming and J lost 4 bases, with 10 bases between them. In DNA form, the CDR3 reads TGTGCCAGCTCACCACCGAAGGGTTGGTACGAGCAGTACTTC. It codes for CASSPPKGWYEQYF. Full variable domain (remainder filled in from reference TRBV18 and TRBJ2-7): NAGVMQNPRHLVRRRGQEARLRCSPMKGHSHVYWYRQLPEEGLKFMVYLQKENIIDESGMPKERFSAEFPKEGPSILRIQQVVRGDSAAYFCASSPPKGWYEQYFGPGTRLTVT.

V usage is TRBV2 and J usage is TRBJ1-5; D is possibly TRBD1 (6 bases). Trimming took 6 bases from V and 0 from J, leaving 12 bases between them. CDR1 is SNHLY and CDR2 is FYNNEI in the germline V gene. This CDR3 comprises 15 residues. For the CDR3, the DNA is TGTGCCAGCAGGAGGACAGACTATAGCAATCAGCCCCAGCATTTT. Its protein is CASRRTDYSNQPQHF.

This sequence joins TRBV10-3 and TRBJ2-3; D gene ambiguous. The ends were cut back, 3 bases at V and 9 bases at J, with 13 bases in the middle. Germline V gives CDR1 ENHRY, CDR2 SYGVKD. This CDR3 is built from 13 residues. CDR3 bases: TGTGCCATCAGTGAAAATGACCCGACAACGCAGTATTTT. It codes for CAISENDPTTQYF.